These 8 T cell receptor beta chains came from one sample sequenced in a study of identical twins. A single record per CDR3 protein comes from TCRdb applying MiXCR to the 5' RACE reads. The sample has 650,000 to 800,000 distinct CDR3 sequences; 8.6% are singletons. These data also featured in a second study, about yellow fever vaccine responses in identical twins.

The sample comprised PBMCs. Receptors were obtained from a woman aged 18-29 years in good health.

This clonotype was found a few times. This sequence joins TRBV29-1 and TRBJ2-5, with unresolved D. The ends were cut back, 3 bases at V and 0 bases at J, with 20 bases in the middle. This CDR3 comprises 17 residues. Germline V CDR1 and CDR2: SQVTM, ANQGSEA. In DNA, the CDR3 is TGCAGCGTTGATGGCGCGATGCCACAAAAATACCAAGAGACCCAGTACTTC. Translation gives CSVDGAMPQKYQETQYF.

This clonotype was counted a few times. This chain connects TRBV30 to TRBJ1-5; D not resolved. CDR3 size: 15 residues. V lost 3 bases and J 2 bases, leaving 14 bases between the germline ends. Germline CDR1 and CDR2: GTSNPN and SVGIG (reference sequence). As DNA, the CDR3 is TGTGCCTGGAGCGCCCTAGCCGCGGGCAATCAGCCCCAGCATTTT. This gives the protein CAWSALAAGNQPQHF.

A few counts support this clonotype. The chain carries TRBV20-1 and TRBJ2-3; D gene unclear. The CDR3 totals 14 residues. Germline CDR1 DFQATT, CDR2 SNEGSKA (reference sequence). V gave up 0 bases and J gave up 2 bases, with 9 bases separating them. The CDR3 reads CSARDPRYTDTQYF. CDR3 sequence (DNA): TGCAGTGCTAGAGATCCCAGGTACACAGATACGCAGTATTTT.

This clonotype was observed a few times. This chain joins TRBV20-1 and TRBJ2-7; D might be TRBD2 (6 bases). The germline gives CDR1 DFQATT, CDR2 SNEGSKA (reference sequence). This CDR3 region has 12 residues. The V gene lost 7 bases and the J gene lost 7 bases, with 17 bases spanning the gap. CDR3 loop: CSGPGLTTEQYF. In DNA form, the CDR3 reads TGCAGTGGACCGGGACTCACAACTGAGCAGTACTTC.

The chain employs TRBV7-9 and TRBJ2-1, with TRBD2 identical over 9 bases. After removal of 2 bases from V and 8 bases from J, the junction contained 10 bases not matched to a gene. This CDR3 contains 16 residues. Germline V CDR1 and CDR2: SEHNR, FQNEAQ (reference sequence). The CDR3 sequence: CASSLNSGTSPYEQFF. Written as DNA, the CDR3 is TGTGCCAGCAGCTTAAATTCTGGGACTAGCCCGTATGAGCAGTTCTTC. Complete variable domain (other parts from reference TRBV7-9 and TRBJ2-1): DTGVSQNPRHKITKRGQNVTFRCDPISEHNRLYWYRQTLGQGPEFLTYFQNEAQLEKSRLLSDRFSAERPKGSFSTLEIQRTEQGDSAMYLCASSLNSGTSPYEQFFGPGTRLTVL.

The chain employs TRBV12-3 or TRBV12-4 and TRBJ1-3, with D possibly being TRBD1 (6 bases). The CDR3 runs 14 residues. V dropped 6 bases and J dropped 3 bases, with 12 bases sitting between them. In DNA form, the CDR3 reads TGTGCCAGCAGAAGTAGGGGGGATGGAAACACCATATATTTT. This codes for CASRSRGDGNTIYF.

This clonotype was seen more than once but under ten times. V gene TRBV29-1 combines with J gene TRBJ1-1, with D possibly being TRBD1 (6 bases). The germline gives CDR1 SQVTM, CDR2 ANQGSEA. The CDR3 totals 13 residues. The V end lost 7 bases, the J end lost 1 base, and 13 bases lay between the germline ends. The CDR3 DNA follows: TGCAGCGCTAAGGACAGACCGAACACTGAAGCTTTCTTT. Its protein product is CSAKDRPNTEAFF.

This clonotype has only a few counts. This chain uses TRBV29-1 with TRBJ1-2; no definite D call. CDR1 is SQVTM, CDR2 ANQGSEA, per germline. The CDR3 has 11 residues. The germline V and J ends were trimmed by 4 bases and 8 bases, with 11 bases remaining between them. The CDR3 spells CSVGEAGGYTF. The DNA of the CDR3 is TGCAGCGTTGGGGAGGCGGGCGGCTACACCTTC. Looking up the rest from reference TRBV29-1 and TRBJ1-2 gives the full variable domain: SAVISQKPSRDICQRGTSLTIQCQVDSQVTMMFWYRQQPGQSLTLIATANQGSEATYESGFVIDKFPISRPNLTFSTLTVSNMSPEDSSIYLCSVGEAGGYTFGSGTRLTVV.